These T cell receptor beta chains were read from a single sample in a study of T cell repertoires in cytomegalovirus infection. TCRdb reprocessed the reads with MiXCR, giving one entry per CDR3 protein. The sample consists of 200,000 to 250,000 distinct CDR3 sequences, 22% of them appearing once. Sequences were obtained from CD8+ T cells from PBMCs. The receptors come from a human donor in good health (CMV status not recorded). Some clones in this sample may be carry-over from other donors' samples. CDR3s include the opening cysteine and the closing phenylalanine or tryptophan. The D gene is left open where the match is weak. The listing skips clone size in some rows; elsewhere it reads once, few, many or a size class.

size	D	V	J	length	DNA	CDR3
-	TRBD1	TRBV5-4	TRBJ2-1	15	TGTGCCAGCAGCGTGACAGGGTCCTCCTACAATGAGCAGTTCTTC	CASSVTGSSYNEQFF
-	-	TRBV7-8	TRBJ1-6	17	TGTGCCAGCAGCTTAGCTCCGGGACGGTATATTAATTCACCCCTCCACTTT	CASSLAPGRYINSPLHF
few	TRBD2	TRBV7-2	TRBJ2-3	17	TGTGCGACCGAGGGCGAGGGACTAGCGGGGGGCTGGGATACGCAGTATTTT	CATEGEGLAGGWDTQYF
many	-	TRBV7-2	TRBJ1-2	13	TGTGCCAGCAGCTTAGCAGAAGGGTTGGGCTACACCTTC	CASSLAEGLGYTF
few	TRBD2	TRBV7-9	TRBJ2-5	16	TGTGCCAGCAGTTTCGGACTAGCGGGGGTTCAAGAGACCCAGTACTTC	CASSFGLAGVQETQYF
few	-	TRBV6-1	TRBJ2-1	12	TGTGCCAGCAGTGCCGGAAATACCGAGCAGTTCTTC	CASSAGNTEQFF
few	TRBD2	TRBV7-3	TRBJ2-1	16	TGTGCCAGCAGCACGGGCAGACTAGCGGCCCACAATGAGCAGTTCTTC	CASSTGRLAAHNEQFF
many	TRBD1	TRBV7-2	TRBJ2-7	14	TGTGCCAGCAGCCGAAGGGGACAGTCCTACGAGCAGTACTTC	CASSRRGQSYEQYF
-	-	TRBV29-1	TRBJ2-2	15	TGCAGCGTTGAAGATTGGGATAGCGCCACCGGGGAGCTGTTTTTT	CSVEDWDSATGELFF
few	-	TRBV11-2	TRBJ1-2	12	TGTGCCAGCAGCCGAGCCTGGGATGGCTACACCTTC	CASSRAWDGYTF
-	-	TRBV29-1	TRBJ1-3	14	TGCAGCGTTGCGTGGGCAGCCACTGGAAACACCATATATTTT	CSVAWAATGNTIYF
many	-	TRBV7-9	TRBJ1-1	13	TGTGCCAGCAGCCTGGGGTCGTACACTGAAGCTTTCTTT	CASSLGSYTEAFF
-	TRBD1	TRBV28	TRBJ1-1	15	TGTGCCAGCAGCACGGACAGGGGGCGAGACACTGAAGCTTTCTTT	CASSTDRGRDTEAFF
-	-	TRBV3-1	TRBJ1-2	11	TGTGCCAGCAGCCAGGGTACAATCTACACCTTC	CASSQGTIYTF
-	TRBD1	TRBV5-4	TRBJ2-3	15	TGTGCCAGCAGCTTATCCCAGGGGGGCACAGATACGCAGTATTTT	CASSLSQGGTDTQYF
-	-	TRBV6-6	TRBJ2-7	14	TGTGCCAGCAGTTACTCGACACCCGGGGAGGAGCAGTACTTC	CASSYSTPGEEQYF
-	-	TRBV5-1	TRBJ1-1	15	TGCGCCAGCAGCCCTAGGACGGGCGGGAACACTGAAGCTTTCTTT	CASSPRTGGNTEAFF
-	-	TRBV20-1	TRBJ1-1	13	TGCAGTGCTCGCATACCTTTGAACACTGAAGCTTTCTTT	CSARIPLNTEAFF
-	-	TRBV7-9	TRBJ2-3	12	TGTGCCAGCCGAACCTGGCCAGATACGCAGTATTTT	CASRTWPDTQYF
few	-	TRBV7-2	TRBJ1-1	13	TGTGCCAGCAGCCTTGACTCGTACACTGAAGCTTTCTTT	CASSLDSYTEAFF
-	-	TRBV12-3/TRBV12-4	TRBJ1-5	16	TGTGCCAGCAGTTTAGCGTGGGGAGCGGGCAATCAGCCCCAGCATTTT	CASSLAWGAGNQPQHF
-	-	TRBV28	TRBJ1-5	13	TGTGCCAGCAGCCTACTCAACACTCAGCCCCAGCATTTT	CASSLLNTQPQHF
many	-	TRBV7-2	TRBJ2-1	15	TGTGCCAGCAGCTTGGAGCGGAGCTCCTACAATGAGCAGTTCTTC	CASSLERSSYNEQFF
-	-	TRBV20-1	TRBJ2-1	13	TGCAGTTCACAGGGAATGAGTACAAATGAGCAGTTCTTC	CSSQGMSTNEQFF
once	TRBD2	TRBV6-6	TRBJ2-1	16	TGTGCCAGCAGACGACCGGGGGGGCGCGTATCAGATGAGCAGTTCTTC	CASRRPGGRVSDEQFF
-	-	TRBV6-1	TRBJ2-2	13	TGTGCCAGCAGCCCTAGTGGGCTGGGGGAGCTGTTTTTT	CASSPSGLGELFF
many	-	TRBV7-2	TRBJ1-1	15	TGTGCCAGCAGCCTTTTCCTCCGACAAACGACCGAAGCTTTCTTT	CASSLFLRQTTEAFF
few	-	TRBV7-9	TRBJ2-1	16	TGTGCCAGCCCTCCCTTAGTGGGGGGCGAGTGGGATGAGCAGTTCTTC	CASPPLVGGEWDEQFF
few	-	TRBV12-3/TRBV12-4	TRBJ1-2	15	TGTGCCACTGCCCCGACAGGACCCCTGGATGATGGCTACACCTTC	CATAPTGPLDDGYTF
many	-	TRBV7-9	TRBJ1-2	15	TGTGCCAGCAGCTCCACAGGAGCTCCTAACTATGGCTACACCTTC	CASSSTGAPNYGYTF
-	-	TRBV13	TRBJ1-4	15	TGTGCCAGCAGCTCCTCAGGGGACGCTAATGAAAAACTGTTTTTT	CASSSSGDANEKLFF
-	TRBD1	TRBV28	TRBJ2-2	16	TGTGCCAGCCGTCTGCGGACAGGGCTGAACACCGGGGAGCTGTTTTTT	CASRLRTGLNTGELFF
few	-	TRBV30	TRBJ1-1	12	TGTGCCTGGAGTGTGGTTGACACTGAAGCTTTCTTT	CAWSVVDTEAFF
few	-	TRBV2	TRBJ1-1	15	TGTGCCAGCAGTGAAGGATGGGAAAGAAACACTGAAGCTTTCTTT	CASSEGWERNTEAFF
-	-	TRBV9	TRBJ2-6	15	TGTGCCAGCAGCGTAGTGGGCTCTGGGGCCAACGTCCTGACTTTC	CASSVVGSGANVLTF
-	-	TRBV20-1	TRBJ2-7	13	TGCAGTGCTAGACCGCTAGCATACTACGAGCAGTACTTC	CSARPLAYYEQYF
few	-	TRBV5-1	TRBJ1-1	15	TGCGCCAGCAGCTTGGCCGGGACACTTACTACTGAAGCTTTCTTT	CASSLAGTLTTEAFF
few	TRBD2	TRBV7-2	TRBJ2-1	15	TGTGCCAGCAGCTTCGCTAGCGGGGGAGGCGATGAGCAGTTCTTC	CASSFASGGGDEQFF
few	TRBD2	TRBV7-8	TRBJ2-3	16	TGTGCCAGCAGCTTAGCAAGCGGGGGTGGGACAGATACGCAGTATTTT	CASSLASGGGTDTQYF
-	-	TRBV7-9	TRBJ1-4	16	TGTGCCAGCAGCCCAAACAAGGGATTAACTAATGAAAAACTGTTTTTT	CASSPNKGLTNEKLFF
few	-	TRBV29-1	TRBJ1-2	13	TGCAGCGCCCGGGACATCTACAGCTATGGCTACACCTTC	CSARDIYSYGYTF
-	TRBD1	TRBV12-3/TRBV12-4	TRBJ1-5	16	TGTGCCAGCAGTCCCGACAGGGACTATAGCAATCAGCCCCAGCATTTT	CASSPDRDYSNQPQHF
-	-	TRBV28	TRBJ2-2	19	TGTGCCAGCAGTTTATTTTTTTCCTATTCTAACTCCTACACCGGGGAGCTGTTTTTT	CASSLFFSYSNSYTGELFF
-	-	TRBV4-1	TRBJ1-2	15	TGCGCCAGCAGCCAAGATCCGCAGGCGAGCTATGGCTACACCTTC	CASSQDPQASYGYTF
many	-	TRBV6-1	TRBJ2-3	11	TGTGCCAGCAGTTCCCCGGATACGCAGTATTTT	CASSSPDTQYF
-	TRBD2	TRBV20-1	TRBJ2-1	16	TGCAGTGCTAGAGAGGCTAGCGGGGCTAACTACAATGAGCAGTTCTTC	CSAREASGANYNEQFF
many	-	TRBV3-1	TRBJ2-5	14	TGTGCCAGCAGCCAAGAAAACTCCCAAGAGACCCAGTACTTC	CASSQENSQETQYF
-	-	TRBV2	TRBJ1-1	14	TGTGCCAGCAGTGAAGCGTGGAGGGACACTGAAGCTTTCTTT	CASSEAWRDTEAFF
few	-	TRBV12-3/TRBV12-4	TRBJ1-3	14	TGTGCCAGCACCTTAGGGGGAGCTGGAAACACCATATATTTT	CASTLGGAGNTIYF
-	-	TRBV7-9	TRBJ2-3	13	TGTGCCAGCAGCCCAAACTCGGCAGATACGCAGTATTTT	CASSPNSADTQYF
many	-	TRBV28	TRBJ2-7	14	TGTGCCAGCAGTTTAATGACAGGCCCCCACGAGCAGTACTTC	CASSLMTGPHEQYF
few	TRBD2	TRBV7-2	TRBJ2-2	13	TGTGCCAGCAGCCTAGCGGGCACCGGGGAGCTGTTTTTT	CASSLAGTGELFF
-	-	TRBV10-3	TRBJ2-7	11	TGTGCCATCAGTGGCGGGTACGAGCAGTACTTC	CAISGGYEQYF
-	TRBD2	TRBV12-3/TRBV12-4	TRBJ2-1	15	TGTGCCAGCAGAGAACTAGCGGGGCCCCCCAATGAGCAGTTCTTC	CASRELAGPPNEQFF
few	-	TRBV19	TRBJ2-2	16	TGTGCCAGTAGTCCCTGGGACGCAAGGAACACCGGGGAGCTGTTTTTT	CASSPWDARNTGELFF
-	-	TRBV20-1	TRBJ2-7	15	TGCAGTGCTAGAGATGGAGGGGGGGCCTTTGTAGAGCAGTACTTC	CSARDGGGAFVEQYF
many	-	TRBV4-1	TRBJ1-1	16	TGCGCCAGCAGCCAAGATCCTCCCGGGCTTGACACTGAAGCTTTCTTT	CASSQDPPGLDTEAFF
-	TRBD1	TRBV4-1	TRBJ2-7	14	TGCGCCAGCAGCCAATCTGACAGGGGCTACGAGCAGTACTTC	CASSQSDRGYEQYF
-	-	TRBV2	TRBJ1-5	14	TGTGCCAGCAGCCGGACGGATAGCAATCAGCCCCAGCATTTT	CASSRTDSNQPQHF